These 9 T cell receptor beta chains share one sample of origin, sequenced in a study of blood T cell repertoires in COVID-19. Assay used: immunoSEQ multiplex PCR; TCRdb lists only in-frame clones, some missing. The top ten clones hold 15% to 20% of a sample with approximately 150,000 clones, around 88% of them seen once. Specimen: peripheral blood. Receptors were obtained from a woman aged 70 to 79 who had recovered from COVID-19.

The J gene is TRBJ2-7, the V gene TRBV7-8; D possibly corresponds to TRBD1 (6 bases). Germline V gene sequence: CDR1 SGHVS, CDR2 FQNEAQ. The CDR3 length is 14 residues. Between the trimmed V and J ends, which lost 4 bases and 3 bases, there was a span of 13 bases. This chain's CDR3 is CASSSSGVVYEQYF. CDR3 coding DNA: TGTGCCAGCAGCTCTTCAGGGGTGGTCTACGAGCAGTACTTC.

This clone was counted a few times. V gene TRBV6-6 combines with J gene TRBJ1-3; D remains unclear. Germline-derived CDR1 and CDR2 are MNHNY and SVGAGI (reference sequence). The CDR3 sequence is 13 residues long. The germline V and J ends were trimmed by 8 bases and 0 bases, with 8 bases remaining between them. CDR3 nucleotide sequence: TGTGCCAGCCGTTCCCTCTCTGGAAACACCATATATTTT. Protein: CASRSLSGNTIYF.

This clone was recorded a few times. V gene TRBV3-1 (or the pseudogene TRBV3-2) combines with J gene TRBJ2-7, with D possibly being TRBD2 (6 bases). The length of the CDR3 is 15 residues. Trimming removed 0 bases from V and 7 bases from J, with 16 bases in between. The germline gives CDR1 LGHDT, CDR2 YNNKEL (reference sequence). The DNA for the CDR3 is TGTGCCAGCAGCCAAGATCTTTCGGGAGCAGGTGAGCAGTACTTC. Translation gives CASSQDLSGAGEQYF.

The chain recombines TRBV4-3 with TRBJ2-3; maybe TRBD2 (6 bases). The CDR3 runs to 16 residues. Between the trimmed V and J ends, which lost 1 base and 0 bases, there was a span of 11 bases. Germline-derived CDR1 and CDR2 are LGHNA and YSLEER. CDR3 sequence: CASSQAVAVSTDTQYF. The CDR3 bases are TGCGCCAGCAGCCAAGCCGTAGCGGTAAGCACAGATACGCAGTATTTT.

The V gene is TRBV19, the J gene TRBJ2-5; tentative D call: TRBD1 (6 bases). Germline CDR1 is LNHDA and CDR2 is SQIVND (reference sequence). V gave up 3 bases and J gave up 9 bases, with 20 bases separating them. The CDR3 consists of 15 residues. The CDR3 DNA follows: TGTGCCAGTAGTATGAACAGGGTGAAGGGATCGGCCCAGTACTTC. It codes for CASSMNRVKGSAQYF.

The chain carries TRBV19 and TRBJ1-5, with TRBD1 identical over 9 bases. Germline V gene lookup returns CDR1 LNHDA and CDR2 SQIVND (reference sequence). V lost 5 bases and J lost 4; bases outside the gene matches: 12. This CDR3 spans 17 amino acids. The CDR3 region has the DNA TGTGCCAGTAGTCCCACAGGGGGCTGGGGGAAGAATCAGCCCCAGCATTTT. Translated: CASSPTGGWGKNQPQHF.

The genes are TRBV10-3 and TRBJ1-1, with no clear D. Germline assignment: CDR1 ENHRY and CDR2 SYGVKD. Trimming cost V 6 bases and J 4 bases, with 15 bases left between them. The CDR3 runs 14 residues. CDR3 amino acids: CAISADGLGTEAFF. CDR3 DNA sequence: TGTGCCATCAGCGCGGACGGACTCGGCACTGAAGCTTTCTTT.

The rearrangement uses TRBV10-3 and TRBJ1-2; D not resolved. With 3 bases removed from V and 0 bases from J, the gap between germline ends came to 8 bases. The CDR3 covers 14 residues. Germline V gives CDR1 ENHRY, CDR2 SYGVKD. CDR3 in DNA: TGTGCCATCAGTGATCGGGGTCCTAACTATGGCTACACCTTC. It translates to CAISDRGPNYGYTF.

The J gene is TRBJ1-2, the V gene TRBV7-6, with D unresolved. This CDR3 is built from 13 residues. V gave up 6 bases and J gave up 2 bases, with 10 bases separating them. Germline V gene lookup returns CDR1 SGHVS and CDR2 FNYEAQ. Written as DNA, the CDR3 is TGTGCCAGCAGTCCGGTCCCAAACTATGGCTACACCTTC. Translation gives CASSPVPNYGYTF. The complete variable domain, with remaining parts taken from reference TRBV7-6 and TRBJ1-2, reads GAGVSQSPRYKVTKRGQDVALRCDPISGHVSLYWYRQALGQGPEFLTYFNYEAQQDKSGLPNDRFSAERPEGSISTLTIQRTEQRDSAMYRCASSPVPNYGYTFGSGTRLTVV.